This T cell receptor (beta chain) is drawn from a study of blood T cell repertoires in COVID-19. Overall study context: The study drew acute and convalescent COVID-19 samples from the United States, Italy and Spain.

As handled by the study authors: Estimation of nucleated cell counts relied on the amplification of reference gene primers. The method was immunoSEQ multiplex PCR; TCRdb's version includes in-frame clones alone and lacks a portion of them. That table supplies the V and J calls and clone size; D and trimming were determined from the DNA. In the table there are around 160,000 clones, roughly 79% of which are singletons. The V gene's germline CDR1 is LGHDT and CDR2 YNNKEL (reference sequence). The CDR3 has 17 amino acids. Between the trimmed V and J ends, which lost 1 base and 2 bases, there was a span of 18 bases.

Source material: peripheral blood. The chain is built from TRBV3-1 (or the pseudogene TRBV3-2) and TRBJ2-7, with a possible D match to TRBD2 (6 bases). The sequence derives from a human donor with acute or convalescent COVID-19. The donor label of this sample is uncertain. The CDR3 sequence: CASSQGSWRGDTYEQYF. In DNA, the CDR3 is TGTGCCAGCAGCCAAGGGTCGTGGCGGGGCGATACCTACGAGCAGTACTTC.